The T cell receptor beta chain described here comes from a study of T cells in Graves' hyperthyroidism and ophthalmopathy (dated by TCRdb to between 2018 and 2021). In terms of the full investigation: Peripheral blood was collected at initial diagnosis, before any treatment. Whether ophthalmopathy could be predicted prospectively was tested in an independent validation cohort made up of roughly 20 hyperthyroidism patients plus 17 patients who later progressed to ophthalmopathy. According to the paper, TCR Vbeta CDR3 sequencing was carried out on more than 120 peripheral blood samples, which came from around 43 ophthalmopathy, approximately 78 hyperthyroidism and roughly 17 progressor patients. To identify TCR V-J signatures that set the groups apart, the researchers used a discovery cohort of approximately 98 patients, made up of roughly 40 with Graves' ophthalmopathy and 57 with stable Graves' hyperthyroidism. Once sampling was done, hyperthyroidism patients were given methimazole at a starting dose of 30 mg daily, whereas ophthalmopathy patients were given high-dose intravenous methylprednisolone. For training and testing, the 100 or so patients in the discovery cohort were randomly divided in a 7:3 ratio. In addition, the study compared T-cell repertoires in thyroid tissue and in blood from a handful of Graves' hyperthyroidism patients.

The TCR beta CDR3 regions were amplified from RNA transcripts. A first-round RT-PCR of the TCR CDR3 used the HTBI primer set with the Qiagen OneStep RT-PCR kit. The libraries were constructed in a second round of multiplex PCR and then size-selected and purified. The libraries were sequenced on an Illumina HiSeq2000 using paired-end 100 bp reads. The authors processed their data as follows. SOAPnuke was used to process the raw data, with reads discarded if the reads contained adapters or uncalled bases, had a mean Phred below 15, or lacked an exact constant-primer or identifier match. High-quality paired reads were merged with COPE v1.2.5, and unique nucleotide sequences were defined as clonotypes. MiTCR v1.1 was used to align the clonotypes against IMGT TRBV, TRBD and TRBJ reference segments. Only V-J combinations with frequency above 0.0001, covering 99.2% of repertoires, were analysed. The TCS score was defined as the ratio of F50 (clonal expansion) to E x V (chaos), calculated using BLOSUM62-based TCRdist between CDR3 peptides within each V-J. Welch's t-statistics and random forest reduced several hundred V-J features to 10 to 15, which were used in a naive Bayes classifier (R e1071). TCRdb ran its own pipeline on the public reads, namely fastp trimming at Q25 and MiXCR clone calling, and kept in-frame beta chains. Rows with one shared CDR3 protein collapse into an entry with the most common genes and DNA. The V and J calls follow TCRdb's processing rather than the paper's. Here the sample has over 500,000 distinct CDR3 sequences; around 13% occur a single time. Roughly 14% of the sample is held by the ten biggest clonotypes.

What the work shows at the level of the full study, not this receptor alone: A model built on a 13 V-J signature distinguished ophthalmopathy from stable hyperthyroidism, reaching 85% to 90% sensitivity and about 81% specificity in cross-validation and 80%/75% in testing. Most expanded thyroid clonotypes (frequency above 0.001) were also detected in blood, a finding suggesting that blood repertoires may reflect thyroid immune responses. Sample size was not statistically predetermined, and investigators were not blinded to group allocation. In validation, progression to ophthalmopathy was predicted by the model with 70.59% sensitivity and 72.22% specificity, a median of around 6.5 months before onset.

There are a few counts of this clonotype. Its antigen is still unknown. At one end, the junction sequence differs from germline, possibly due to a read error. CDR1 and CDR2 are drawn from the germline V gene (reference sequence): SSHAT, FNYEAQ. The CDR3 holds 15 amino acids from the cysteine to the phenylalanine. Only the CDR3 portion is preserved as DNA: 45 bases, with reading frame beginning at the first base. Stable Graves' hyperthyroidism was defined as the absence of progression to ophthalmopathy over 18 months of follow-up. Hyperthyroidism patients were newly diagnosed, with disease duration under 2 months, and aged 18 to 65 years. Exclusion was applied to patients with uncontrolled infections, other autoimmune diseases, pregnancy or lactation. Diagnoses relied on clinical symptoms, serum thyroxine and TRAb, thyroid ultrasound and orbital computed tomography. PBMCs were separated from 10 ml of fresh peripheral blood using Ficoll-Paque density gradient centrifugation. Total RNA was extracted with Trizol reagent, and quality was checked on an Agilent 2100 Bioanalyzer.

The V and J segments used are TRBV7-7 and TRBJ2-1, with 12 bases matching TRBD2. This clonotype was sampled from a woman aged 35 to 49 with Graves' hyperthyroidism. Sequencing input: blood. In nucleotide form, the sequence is TGTGCTAGCAGCCGGACTAGCGGGATTCTAAATGAGCAGTTCTTC. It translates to CASSRTSGILNEQFF.